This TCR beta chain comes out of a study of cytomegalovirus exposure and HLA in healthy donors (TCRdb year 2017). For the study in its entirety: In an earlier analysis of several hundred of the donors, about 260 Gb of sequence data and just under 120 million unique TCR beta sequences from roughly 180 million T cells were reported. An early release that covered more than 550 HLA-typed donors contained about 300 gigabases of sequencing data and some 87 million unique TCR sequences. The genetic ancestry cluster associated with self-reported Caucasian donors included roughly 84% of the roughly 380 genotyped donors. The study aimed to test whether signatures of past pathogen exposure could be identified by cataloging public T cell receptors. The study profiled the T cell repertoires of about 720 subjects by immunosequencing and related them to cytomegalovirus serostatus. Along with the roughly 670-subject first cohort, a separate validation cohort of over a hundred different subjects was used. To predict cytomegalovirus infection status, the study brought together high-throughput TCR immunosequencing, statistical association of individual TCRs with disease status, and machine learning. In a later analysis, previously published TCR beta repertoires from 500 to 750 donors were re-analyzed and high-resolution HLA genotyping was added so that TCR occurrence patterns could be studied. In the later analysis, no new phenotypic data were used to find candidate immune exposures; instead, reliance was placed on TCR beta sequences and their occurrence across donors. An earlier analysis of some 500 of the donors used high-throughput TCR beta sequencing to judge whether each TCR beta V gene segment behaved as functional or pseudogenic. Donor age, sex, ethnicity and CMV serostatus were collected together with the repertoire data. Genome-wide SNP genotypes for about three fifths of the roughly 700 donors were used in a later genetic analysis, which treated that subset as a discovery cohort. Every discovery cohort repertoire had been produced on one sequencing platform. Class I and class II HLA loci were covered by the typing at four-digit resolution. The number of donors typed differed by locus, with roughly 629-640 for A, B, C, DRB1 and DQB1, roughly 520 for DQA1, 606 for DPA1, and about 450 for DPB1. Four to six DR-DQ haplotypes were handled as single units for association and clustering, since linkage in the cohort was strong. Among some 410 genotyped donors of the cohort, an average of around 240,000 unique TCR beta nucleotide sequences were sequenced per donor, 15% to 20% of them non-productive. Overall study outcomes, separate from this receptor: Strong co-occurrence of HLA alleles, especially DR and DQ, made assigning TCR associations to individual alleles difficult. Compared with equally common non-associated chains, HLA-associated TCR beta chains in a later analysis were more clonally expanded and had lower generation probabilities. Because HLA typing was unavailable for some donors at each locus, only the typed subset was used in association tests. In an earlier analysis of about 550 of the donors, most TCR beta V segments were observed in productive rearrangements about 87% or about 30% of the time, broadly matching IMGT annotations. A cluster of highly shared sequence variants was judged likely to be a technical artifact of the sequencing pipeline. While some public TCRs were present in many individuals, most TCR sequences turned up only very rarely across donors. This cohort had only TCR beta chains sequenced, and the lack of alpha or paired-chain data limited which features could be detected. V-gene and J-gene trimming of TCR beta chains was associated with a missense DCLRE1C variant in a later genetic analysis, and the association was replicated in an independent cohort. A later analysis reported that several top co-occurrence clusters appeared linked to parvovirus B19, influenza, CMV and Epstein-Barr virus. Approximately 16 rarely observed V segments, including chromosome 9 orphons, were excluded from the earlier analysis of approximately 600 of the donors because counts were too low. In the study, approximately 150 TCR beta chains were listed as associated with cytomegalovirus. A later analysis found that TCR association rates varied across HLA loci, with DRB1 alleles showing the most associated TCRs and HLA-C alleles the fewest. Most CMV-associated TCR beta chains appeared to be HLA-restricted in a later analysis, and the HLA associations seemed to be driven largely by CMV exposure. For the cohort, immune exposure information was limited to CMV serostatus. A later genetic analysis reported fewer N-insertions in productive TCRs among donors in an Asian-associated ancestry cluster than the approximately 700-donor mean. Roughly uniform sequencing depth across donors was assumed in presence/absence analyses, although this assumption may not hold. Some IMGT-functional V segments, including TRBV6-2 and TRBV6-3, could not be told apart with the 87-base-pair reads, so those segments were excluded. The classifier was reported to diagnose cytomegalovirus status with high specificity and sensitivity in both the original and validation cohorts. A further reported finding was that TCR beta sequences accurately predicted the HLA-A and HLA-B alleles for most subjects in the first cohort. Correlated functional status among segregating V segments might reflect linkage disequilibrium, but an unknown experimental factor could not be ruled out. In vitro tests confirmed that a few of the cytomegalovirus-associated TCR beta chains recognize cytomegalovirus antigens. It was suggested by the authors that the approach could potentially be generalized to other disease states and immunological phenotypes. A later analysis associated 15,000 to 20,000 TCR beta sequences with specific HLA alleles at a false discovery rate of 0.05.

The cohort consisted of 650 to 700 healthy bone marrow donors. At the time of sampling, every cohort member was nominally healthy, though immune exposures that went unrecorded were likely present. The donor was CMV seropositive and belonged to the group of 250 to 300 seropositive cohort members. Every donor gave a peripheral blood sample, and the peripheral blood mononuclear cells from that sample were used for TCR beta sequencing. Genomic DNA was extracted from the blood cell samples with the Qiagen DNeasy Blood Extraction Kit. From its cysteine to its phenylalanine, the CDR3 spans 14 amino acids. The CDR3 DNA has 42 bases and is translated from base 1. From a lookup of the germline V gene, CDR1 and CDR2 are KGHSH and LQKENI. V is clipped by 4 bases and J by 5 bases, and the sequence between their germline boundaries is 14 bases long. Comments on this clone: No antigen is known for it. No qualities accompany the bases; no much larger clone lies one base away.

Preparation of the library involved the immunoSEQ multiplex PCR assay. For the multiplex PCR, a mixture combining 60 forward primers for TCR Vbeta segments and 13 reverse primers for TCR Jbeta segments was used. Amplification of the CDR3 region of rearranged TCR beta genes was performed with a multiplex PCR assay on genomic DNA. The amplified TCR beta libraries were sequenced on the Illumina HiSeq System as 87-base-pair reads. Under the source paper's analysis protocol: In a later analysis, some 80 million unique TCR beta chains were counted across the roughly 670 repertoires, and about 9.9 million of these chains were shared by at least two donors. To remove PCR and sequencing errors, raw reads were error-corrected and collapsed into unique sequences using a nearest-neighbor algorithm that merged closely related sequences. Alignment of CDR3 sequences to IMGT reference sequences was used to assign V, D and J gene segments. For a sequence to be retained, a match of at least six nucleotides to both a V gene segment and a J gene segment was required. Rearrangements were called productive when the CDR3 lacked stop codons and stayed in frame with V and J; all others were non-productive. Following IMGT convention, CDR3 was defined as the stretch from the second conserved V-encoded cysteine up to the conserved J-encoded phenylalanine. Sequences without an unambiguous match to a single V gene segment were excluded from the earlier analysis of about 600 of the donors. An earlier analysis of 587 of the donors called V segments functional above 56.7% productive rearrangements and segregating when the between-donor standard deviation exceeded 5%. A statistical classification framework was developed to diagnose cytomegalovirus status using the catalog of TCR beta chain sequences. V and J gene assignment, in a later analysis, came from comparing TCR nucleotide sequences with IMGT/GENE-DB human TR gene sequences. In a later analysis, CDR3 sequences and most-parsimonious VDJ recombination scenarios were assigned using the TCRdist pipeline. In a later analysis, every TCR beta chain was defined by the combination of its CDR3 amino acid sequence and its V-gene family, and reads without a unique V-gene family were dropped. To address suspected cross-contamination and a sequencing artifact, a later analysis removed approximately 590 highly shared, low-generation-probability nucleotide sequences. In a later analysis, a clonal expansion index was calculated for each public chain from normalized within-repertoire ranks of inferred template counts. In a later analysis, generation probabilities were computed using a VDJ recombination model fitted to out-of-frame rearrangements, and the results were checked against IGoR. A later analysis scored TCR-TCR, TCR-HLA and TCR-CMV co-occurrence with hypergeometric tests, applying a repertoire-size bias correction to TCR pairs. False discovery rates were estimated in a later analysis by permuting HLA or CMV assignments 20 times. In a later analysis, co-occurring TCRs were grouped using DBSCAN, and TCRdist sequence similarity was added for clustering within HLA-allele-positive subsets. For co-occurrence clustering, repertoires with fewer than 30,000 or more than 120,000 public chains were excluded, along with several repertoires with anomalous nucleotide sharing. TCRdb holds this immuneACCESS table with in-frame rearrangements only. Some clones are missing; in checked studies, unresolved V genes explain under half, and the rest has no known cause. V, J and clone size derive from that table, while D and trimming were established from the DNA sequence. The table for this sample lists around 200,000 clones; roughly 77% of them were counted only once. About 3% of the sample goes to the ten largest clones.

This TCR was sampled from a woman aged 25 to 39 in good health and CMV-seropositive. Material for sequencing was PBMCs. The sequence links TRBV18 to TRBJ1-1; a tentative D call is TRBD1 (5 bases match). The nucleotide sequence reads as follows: TGTGCCAGCTCACTTTCCGGGGAGGGGACTGAAGCTTTCTTT. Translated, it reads CASSLSGEGTEAFF. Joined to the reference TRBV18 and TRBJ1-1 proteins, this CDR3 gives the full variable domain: NAGVMQNPRHLVRRRGQEARLRCSPMKGHSHVYWYRQLPEEGLKFMVYLQKENIIDESGMPKERFSAEFPKEGPSILRIQQVVRGDSAAYFCASSLSGEGTEAFFGQGTRLTVV.